This TCR beta chain was obtained from a study of T-cell reconstitution after alpha-beta-depleted transplantation in children. Deletions cut 8 bases from V and 2 bases from J, with 9 bases between. The CDR3 spans 13 residues. In its sample, this clonotype was seen a few times. It was with unique molecular identifiers that the TCRbeta library was prepared. Using its own MiXCR run on the PCR reads, TCRdb lists one record per CDR3 protein. The sample contains around 680,000 distinct CDR3 sequences, over 15% of which appear only once. This sample comprised PBMCs from the stem cell graft donor, obtained from the stem cell graft. The genes are TRBV12-3 or TRBV12-4 and TRBJ1-4, with D unresolved. The origin of this receptor is a human donor who donated a stem cell graft to a child with acute myeloid leukemia. The CDR3 loop is CASGALTNEKLFF. As DNA, the CDR3 is TGTGCCAGCGGAGCCTTGACTAATGAAAAACTGTTTTTT.